This TCR beta chain was sequenced in a study of CD8 T cells in ankylosing spondylitis. Study-wide results and caveats: Disease-linked clones bore a CD8+ phenotype and were relatively rare in peripheral blood. Earlier work had already found some motif variants in reactive arthritis synovial fluid and blood.

A few counts support this clonotype. The antigen is not known. Generation of TCR beta libraries employed quantitative 5'-RACE incorporating molecular barcodes. TCRdb analysed the 5' RACE reads with MiXCR anew, one entry per CDR3 protein. This table has about 150,000 distinct CDR3 sequences, around 42% appearing once. Germline CDR1 is SQVTM and CDR2 is ANQGSEA. The CDR3 consists of 12 residues. Unmatched junction bases numbered 8, after V lost 6 bases and J lost 9 bases. Specimen: synovial fluid, either unsorted or a sorted T cell fraction (not recorded which). The chain employs TRBV29-1 and TRBJ1-5, with TRBD1 identical over 7 bases. This TCR was recovered from a male donor with ankylosing spondylitis. The CDR3 nucleotides are TGCAGCGTCGTGCAGGGGGTCGGGCCCCAGCATTTT. Translated: CSVVQGVGPQHF.